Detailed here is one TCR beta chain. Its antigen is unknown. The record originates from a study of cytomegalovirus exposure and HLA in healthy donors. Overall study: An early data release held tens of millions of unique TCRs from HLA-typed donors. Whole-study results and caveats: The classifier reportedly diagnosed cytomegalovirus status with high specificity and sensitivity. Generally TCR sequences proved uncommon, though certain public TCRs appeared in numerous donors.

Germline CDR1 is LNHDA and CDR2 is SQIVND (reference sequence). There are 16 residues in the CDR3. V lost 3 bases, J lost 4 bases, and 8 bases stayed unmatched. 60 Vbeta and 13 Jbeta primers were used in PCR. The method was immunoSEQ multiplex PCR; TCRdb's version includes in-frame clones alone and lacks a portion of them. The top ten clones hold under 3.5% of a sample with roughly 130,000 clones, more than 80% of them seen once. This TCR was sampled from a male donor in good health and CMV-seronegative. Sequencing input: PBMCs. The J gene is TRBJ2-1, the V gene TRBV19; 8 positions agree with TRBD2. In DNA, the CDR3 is TGTGCCAGTAGTATTCGTCGACGGGGGGGTTACAATGAGCAGTTCTTC. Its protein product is CASSIRRRGGYNEQFF. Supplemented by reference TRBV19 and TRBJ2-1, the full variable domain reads DGGITQSPKYLFRKEGQNVTLSCEQNLNHDAMYWYRQDPGQGLRLIYYSQIVNDFQKGDIAEGYSVSREKKESFPLTVTSAQKNPTAFYLCASSIRRRGGYNEQFFGPGTRLTVL.